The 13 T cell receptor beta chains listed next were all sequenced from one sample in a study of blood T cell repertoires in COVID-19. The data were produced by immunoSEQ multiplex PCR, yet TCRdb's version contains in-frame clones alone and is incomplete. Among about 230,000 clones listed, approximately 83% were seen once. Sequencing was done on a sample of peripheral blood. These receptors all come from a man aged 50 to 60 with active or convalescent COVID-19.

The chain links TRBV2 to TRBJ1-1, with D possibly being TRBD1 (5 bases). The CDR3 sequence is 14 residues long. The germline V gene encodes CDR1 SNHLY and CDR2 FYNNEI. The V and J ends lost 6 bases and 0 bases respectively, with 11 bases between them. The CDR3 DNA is TGTGCCAGCAGGGGGCAGGGCCTGAACACTGAAGCTTTCTTT. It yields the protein CASRGQGLNTEAFF.

This CDR3 is CASSHGLRENTEAFF. The CDR3 coding sequence is TGTGCCAGCAGCCACGGTTTGCGAGAGAACACTGAAGCTTTCTTT. The chain joins TRBV3-1 (or the pseudogene TRBV3-2) to TRBJ1-1, with D unclear. Germline CDR1 is LGHDT and CDR2 is YNNKEL (reference sequence). Trimming shortened V by 3 bases and J by 1 base, and 12 bases separated the two germline ends. CDR3 length equals 15 residues.

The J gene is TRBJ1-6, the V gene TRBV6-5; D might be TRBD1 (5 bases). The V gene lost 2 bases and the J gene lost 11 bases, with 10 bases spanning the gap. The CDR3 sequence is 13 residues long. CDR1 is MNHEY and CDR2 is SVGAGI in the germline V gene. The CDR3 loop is CASSYGGIPPLHF. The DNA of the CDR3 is TGTGCCAGCAGTTACGGGGGGATACCACCCCTCCACTTT.

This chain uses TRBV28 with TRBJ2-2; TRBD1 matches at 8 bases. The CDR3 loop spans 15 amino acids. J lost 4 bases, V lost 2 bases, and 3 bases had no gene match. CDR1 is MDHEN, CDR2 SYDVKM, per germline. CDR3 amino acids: CASSLPGGFTGELFF. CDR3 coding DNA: TGTGCCAGCAGTTTACCAGGGGGCTTCACCGGGGAGCTGTTTTTT. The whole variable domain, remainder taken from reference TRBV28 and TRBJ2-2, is DVKVTQSSRYLVKRTGEKVFLECVQDMDHENMFWYRQDPGLGLRLIYFSYDVKMKEKGDIPEGYSVSREKKERFSLILESASTNQTSMYLCASSLPGGFTGELFFGEGSRLTVL.

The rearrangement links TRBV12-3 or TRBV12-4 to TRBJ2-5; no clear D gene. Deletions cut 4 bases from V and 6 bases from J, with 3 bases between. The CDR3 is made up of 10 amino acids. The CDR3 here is CASSSKTQYF. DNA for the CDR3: TGTGCCAGCAGTTCCAAGACCCAGTACTTC.

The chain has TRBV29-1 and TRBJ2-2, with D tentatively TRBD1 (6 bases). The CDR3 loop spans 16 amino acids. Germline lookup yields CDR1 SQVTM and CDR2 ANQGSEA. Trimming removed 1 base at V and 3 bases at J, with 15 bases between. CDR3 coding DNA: TGCAGCGTTGAAGGGTGGGGCAGGGGAGACACCGGGGAGCTGTTTTTT. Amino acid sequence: CSVEGWGRGDTGELFF.

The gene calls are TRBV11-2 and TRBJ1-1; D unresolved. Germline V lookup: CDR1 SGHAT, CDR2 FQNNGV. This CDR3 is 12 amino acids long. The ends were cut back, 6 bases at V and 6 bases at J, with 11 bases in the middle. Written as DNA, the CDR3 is TGTGCCAGCAGGGAAAGAGGGTCTGAAGCTTTCTTT. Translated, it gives CASRERGSEAFF.

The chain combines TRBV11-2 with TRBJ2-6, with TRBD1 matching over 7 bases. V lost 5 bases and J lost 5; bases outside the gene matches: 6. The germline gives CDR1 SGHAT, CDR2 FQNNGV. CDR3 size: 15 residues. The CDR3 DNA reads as TGTGCCAGCAGCCCGACAGGGACGAGGGCCAACGTCCTGACTTTC. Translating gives CASSPTGTRANVLTF.

CDR3 loop: CASSPLGTDTQYF. The CDR3 DNA reads TGCGCCAGCAGTCCTCTCGGCACAGATACGCAGTATTTT. V is TRBV5-1 and J is TRBJ2-3; D unresolved. The V gene's germline CDR1 is SGHRS and CDR2 YFSETQ. The ends were cut back, 5 bases at V and 1 base at J, with 8 bases in the middle. The CDR3 spans 13 residues.

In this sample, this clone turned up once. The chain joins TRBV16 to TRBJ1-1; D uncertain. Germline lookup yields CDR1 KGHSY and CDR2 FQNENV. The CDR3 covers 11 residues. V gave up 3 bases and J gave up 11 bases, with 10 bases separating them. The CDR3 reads CASSQGLAAFF. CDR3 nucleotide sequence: TGTGCCAGCAGCCAGGGCCTGGCGGCTTTCTTT.

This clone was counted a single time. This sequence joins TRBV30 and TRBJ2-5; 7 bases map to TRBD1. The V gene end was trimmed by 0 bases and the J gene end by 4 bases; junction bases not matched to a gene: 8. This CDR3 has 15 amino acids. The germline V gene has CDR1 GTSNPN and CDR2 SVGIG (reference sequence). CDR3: CAWSVLTGSRETQYF. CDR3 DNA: TGTGCCTGGAGTGTATTGACAGGGAGTAGAGAGACCCAGTACTTC. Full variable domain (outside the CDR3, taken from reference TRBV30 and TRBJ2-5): SQTIHQWPATLVQPVGSPLSLECTVEGTSNPNLYWYRQAAGRGLQLLFYSVGIGQISSEVPQNLSASRPQDRQFILSSKKLLLSDSGFYLCAWSVLTGSRETQYFGPGTRLLVL.

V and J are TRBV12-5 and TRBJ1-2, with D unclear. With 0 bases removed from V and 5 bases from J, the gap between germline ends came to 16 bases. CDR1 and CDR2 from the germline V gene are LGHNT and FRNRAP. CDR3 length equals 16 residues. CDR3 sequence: CASGLVLGVRPYGYTF. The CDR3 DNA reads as TGTGCTAGTGGTTTGGTCCTGGGAGTAAGACCTTATGGCTACACCTTC.

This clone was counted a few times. The DNA for the CDR3 is TGTGCCAGTAGGGGCCCGGGGAATTCACCCCTCCACTTT. This gives the protein CASRGPGNSPLHF. The chain links TRBV19 to TRBJ1-6; D is undetermined. The CDR3 covers 13 residues. Trimming stripped 6 bases from V and 7 bases from J, with 10 bases between. Germline V lookup: CDR1 LNHDA, CDR2 SQIVND (reference sequence). The full variable domain, its missing parts supplied by reference TRBV19 and TRBJ1-6, is DGGITQSPKYLFRKEGQNVTLSCEQNLNHDAMYWYRQDPGQGLRLIYYSQIVNDFQKGDIAEGYSVSREKKESFPLTVTSAQKNPTAFYLCASRGPGNSPLHFGNGTRLTVT.